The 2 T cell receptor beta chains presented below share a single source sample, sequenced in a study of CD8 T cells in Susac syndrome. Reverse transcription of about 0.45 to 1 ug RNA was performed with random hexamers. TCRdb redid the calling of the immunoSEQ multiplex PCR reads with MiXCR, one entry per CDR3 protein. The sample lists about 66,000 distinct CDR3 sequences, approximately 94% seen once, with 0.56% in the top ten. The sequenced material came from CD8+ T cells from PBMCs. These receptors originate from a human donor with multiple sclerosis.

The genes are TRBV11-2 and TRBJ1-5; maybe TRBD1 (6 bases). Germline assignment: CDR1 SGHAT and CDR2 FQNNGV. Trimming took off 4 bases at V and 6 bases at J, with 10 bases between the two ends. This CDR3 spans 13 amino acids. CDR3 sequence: CASSSEQGQPQHF. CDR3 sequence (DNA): TGTGCCAGCAGCTCAGAACAGGGTCAGCCCCAGCATTTT.

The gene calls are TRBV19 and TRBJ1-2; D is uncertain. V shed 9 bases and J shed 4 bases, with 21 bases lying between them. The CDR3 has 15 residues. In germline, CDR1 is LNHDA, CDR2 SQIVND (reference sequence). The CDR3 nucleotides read TGTGCCAGCCAGGAGGCGGCCCCGAGTAGCTATGGCTACACCTTC. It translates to CASQEAAPSSYGYTF.